Each of the 4 T cell receptor beta chains below was sequenced from the same sample in a study of shared clonotypes between healthy human individuals. TCRdb's copy holds only in-frame clones and misses some; the assay was immunoSEQ multiplex PCR. Seen here are approximately 2,300,000 clones, less than 95% observed once, and the top ten hold 0.37%. Sequencing was carried out using naive CD4+ T cells from PBMCs. Subset noted: CD45RA+ positively selected. These receptor sequences come from a man between 18 and 35 years old in good health. Some clones in this sample may be carry-over from other donors' samples.

The chain has TRBV28 and TRBJ2-1; D uncertain. The CDR3 sequence is 13 residues long. The V end was cut by 3 bases, the J end by 6 bases, with 9 bases between. CDR1 is MDHEN and CDR2 is SYDVKM in the germline V gene. This CDR3 reads CASSLVGLNEQFF. The CDR3 nucleotides are TGTGCCAGCAGTTTGGTGGGCCTCAATGAGCAGTTCTTC.

The rearrangement links TRBV19 to TRBJ2-3, with 9 nucleotides matching TRBD1. Looked up from germline, CDR1 is LNHDA and CDR2 is SQIVND (reference sequence). With V trimmed by 6 bases and J by 5 bases, 12 bases remained unmatched. There are 16 residues in the CDR3. Here the CDR3 reads CASSRNRDRVRDTQYF. The CDR3 nucleotides read TGTGCCAGTAGCAGAAACCGGGACAGGGTGAGAGATACGCAGTATTTT.

The CDR3 DNA reads TGTGCCAGCAGCCACGGGAACCCCTACAATGAGCAGTTCTTC. Amino acids: CASSHGNPYNEQFF. The chain recombines TRBV7-2 with TRBJ2-1; D possibly corresponds to TRBD2 (5 bases). Germline V gene sequence: CDR1 SGHTA, CDR2 FQGNSA. V was clipped by 5 bases and J by 2 bases, with 10 bases between them. The CDR3 length is 14 residues. The full variable domain, with the rest looked up from reference TRBV7-2 and TRBJ2-1, is GAGVSQSPSNKVTEKGKDVELRCDPISGHTALYWYRQSLGQGLEFLIYFQGNSAPDKSGLPSDRFSAERTGGSVSTLTIQRTQQEDSAVYLCASSHGNPYNEQFFGPGTRLTVL.

This clone was seen once. V is TRBV27 and J is TRBJ2-3, with 8 bases aligning to TRBD2. Germline V CDR1 and CDR2: MNHEY, SMNVEV (reference sequence). Trimming at V came to 1 base and at J to 1 base, leaving 13 bases not matched to a gene. The CDR3 loop spans 19 amino acids. CDR3 residues: CASSLWVRGGRMGTDTQYF. DNA for the CDR3: TGTGCCAGCAGTTTATGGGTCCGGGGGGGGCGTATGGGCACAGATACGCAGTATTTT.